These 21 T cell receptor beta chains originate from one sample sequenced in a study of beta chain features in type 1 diabetes. Study results and caveats: The study found moderately but significantly shorter TCRB CDR3s in all four CD4+ subsets of Type 1 diabetes patients.

The antigens for these receptors are not known. Every bit of the isolated RNA underwent reverse transcription, so sequencing read expressed TCRB transcripts. Sequencing used immunoSEQ multiplex PCR; TCRdb keeps in-frame clones, though not all of them. The sample lists under 300,000 clones; approximately 16% were seen once. The sample taken for sequencing was naive CD4+ T cells from blood. The receptors here all came from a young man with type 1 diabetes.

This clone was counted between two and nine times. The J gene is TRBJ2-1, the V gene TRBV7-9; 11 bases map to TRBD2. In germline, CDR1 is SEHNR, CDR2 FQNEAQ (reference sequence). The CDR3 length is 15 residues. The V segment lost 2 bases and the J segment 7 bases; nucleotides outside the gene matches: 4. CDR3: CASSLILAGVNEQFF. CDR3 nucleotides: TGTGCCAGCAGCTTAATACTAGCGGGAGTAAATGAGCAGTTCTTC.

This clone was recorded a few times. This chain uses TRBV7-2 with TRBJ2-1; the D is unclear. The CDR3 covers 12 residues. V dropped 2 bases and J dropped 9 bases, with 8 bases sitting between them. Germline CDR1 and CDR2: SGHTA and FQGNSA. CDR3 nucleotides: TGTGCCAGCAGCTTAACCGGCAGTGAGCAGTTCTTC. It yields the protein CASSLTGSEQFF.

This clone was counted only a few times. The V gene is TRBV29-1, the J gene TRBJ2-1; weak D call: TRBD2 (6 bases). V was trimmed by 6 bases and J by 10 bases, leaving 19 bases between them. CDR1 is SQVTM, CDR2 ANQGSEA, per germline. The CDR3 totals 13 residues. DNA of the CDR3: TGCAGCGTAGCGCGGGACGGTCTCCAAGAGCAGTTCTTC. Translating gives CSVARDGLQEQFF.

The chain links TRBV7-9 to TRBJ2-1; 7 bases fit TRBD2. The CDR3 runs to 15 residues. CDR1 and CDR2 from the germline V gene are SEHNR and FQNEAQ (reference sequence). V shed 1 base and J 6 bases; nucleotides not matched to a gene: 6. As DNA, the CDR3 is TGTGCCAGCAGCTTAGAAAGCGGGATGTTCAATGAGCAGTTCTTC. This translates into CASSLESGMFNEQFF.

The J gene is TRBJ2-3, the V gene TRBV4-3, with 11 bases identical to TRBD2. CDR1 is LGHNA, CDR2 YSLEER, per germline. CDR3 length: 18 amino acids. Trimming took 3 bases from V and 2 from J; bases not matched to a gene: 10. The CDR3 DNA reads as TGCGCCAGCAGCCAGGGGCCTGGACTAGCGGGTGACACAGATACGCAGTATTTT. Its protein is CASSQGPGLAGDTDTQYF.

The rearrangement joins TRBV23-1 to TRBJ1-1; D gene unclear. Being an ORF, TRBV23-1 has a function that is uncertain. The CDR3 extends over 15 amino acids. Trimming shortened V by 2 bases and J by 1 base, and 11 bases separated the two germline ends. The CDR3: CASSQESQENTEAFF. The CDR3, as DNA: TGCGCCAGCAGTCAAGAGTCGCAGGAGAACACTGAAGCTTTCTTT.

The J gene is TRBJ2-7, the V gene TRBV28; TRBD2 might be the D (5 bases). The CDR3 has 12 amino acids. V was clipped by 2 bases and J by 6 bases, with 8 bases between them. Germline V gene data show CDR1 as MDHEN and CDR2 as SYDVKM. As DNA, the CDR3 is TGTGCCAGCAGTTTACTACGGGGCGAGCAGTACTTC. Its protein product is CASSLLRGEQYF. Together with reference TRBV28 and TRBJ2-7, the CDR3 gives the full variable domain: DVKVTQSSRYLVKRTGEKVFLECVQDMDHENMFWYRQDPGLGLRLIYFSYDVKMKEKGDIPEGYSVSREKKERFSLILESASTNQTSMYLCASSLLRGEQYFGPGTRLTVT.

This clone was observed a handful of times. The chain joins TRBV5-1 to TRBJ2-7; D may be TRBD2 (5 bases). The CDR3 covers 15 residues. V lost 2 bases, J lost 2 bases, and 14 bases lay in between. Per the germline V gene, CDR1 is SGHRS and CDR2 is YFSETQ. CDR3 coding DNA: TGCGCCAGCAGCTTTGGACTTATGGAGACCTACGAGCAGTACTTC. Amino acid sequence: CASSFGLMETYEQYF.

This CDR3 reads CASSKGLAISYEQYF. DNA of the CDR3: TGTGCCAGCAGCAAAGGATTGGCAATCTCCTACGAGCAGTACTTC. The chain links TRBV21-1 to TRBJ2-7; the DNA was not used to check the table's D call, TRBD1. TRBV21-1 is listed as a pseudogene. CDR3 length: 15 amino acids.

The chain employs TRBV9 and TRBJ2-5; no reliable D call. The CDR3 is made up of 15 amino acids. Germline V CDR1 and CDR2: SGDLS, YYNGEE. V shed 0 bases and J shed 4 bases, with 13 bases lying between them. CDR3 loop: CASSVATAPGETQYF. DNA for the CDR3: TGTGCCAGCAGCGTAGCTACGGCGCCTGGAGAGACCCAGTACTTC. Full variable domain (outside the CDR3, taken from reference TRBV9 and TRBJ2-5): DSGVTQTPKHLITATGQRVTLRCSPRSGDLSVYWYQQSLDQGLQFLIQYYNGEERAKGNILERFSAQQFPDLHSELNLSSLELGDSALYFCASSVATAPGETQYFGPGTRLLVL.

The CDR3 region has the DNA TGCAGCGTTTCCGGGGGGCGAGAGACCCAGTACTTC. It codes for CSVSGGRETQYF. The V and J genes are TRBV29-1 and TRBJ2-5, with D possibly matching TRBD2 (7 bases). The ends were cut back, 5 bases at V and 4 bases at J, with 11 bases in the middle. Germline V gene data show CDR1 as SQVTM and CDR2 as ANQGSEA. The CDR3 has 12 residues. The full variable domain, completed using reference TRBV29-1 and TRBJ2-5, is SAVISQKPSRDICQRGTSLTIQCQVDSQVTMMFWYRQQPGQSLTLIATANQGSEATYESGFVIDKFPISRPNLTFSTLTVSNMSPEDSSIYLCSVSGGRETQYFGPGTRLLVL.

The rearrangement uses TRBV25-1 and TRBJ2-1; no clear D gene. From germline, CDR1 is MGHDK and CDR2 SYGVNS. V lost 6 bases to trimming and J lost 4 bases, with 10 bases between them. The CDR3 runs to 13 residues. The DNA for the CDR3 is TGTGCCAGCAGCCTTGGAGCGTACAATGAGCAGTTCTTC. Its protein product is CASSLGAYNEQFF.

V usage is TRBV14 and J usage is TRBJ2-1; 10 positions agree with TRBD2. The CDR3 runs to 16 residues. Unmatched junction bases numbered 6, after V lost 0 bases and J lost 7 bases. Germline V gene lookup returns CDR1 SGHDN and CDR2 FVKESK. The CDR3 DNA reads as TGTGCCAGCAGCCAAGATCAAGCGGGAGGGGAGAATGAGCAGTTCTTC. Its translation: CASSQDQAGGENEQFF. The full variable domain, rest sourced from reference TRBV14 and TRBJ2-1, is EAGVTQFPSHSVIEKGQTVTLRCDPISGHDNLYWYRRVMGKEIKFLLHFVKESKQDESGMPNNRFLAERTGGTYSTLKVQPAELEDSGVYFCASSQDQAGGENEQFFGPGTRLTVL.

CDR3 nucleotides: TGTGCCATCAGGGACGGGATCCTTGGGGATGGCTACACCTTC. The encoded protein is CAIRDGILGDGYTF. This sequence joins TRBV10-3 and TRBJ1-2; D call uncertain. Trimming left V 6 bases short and J 6 bases short, with 17 bases between. CDR3 length equals 14 residues. Looked up from germline, CDR1 is ENHRY and CDR2 is SYGVKD.

As regards this clone: Other DNA sequences in the sample encode the same CDR3. The chain has TRBV29-1 and TRBJ1-1; 7 nucleotides match TRBD1. The trim removed 4 bases at V and 0 bases at J, leaving 2 bases unmatched. CDR3 size: 13 residues. CDR1 is SQVTM, CDR2 ANQGSEA, per germline. The CDR3 DNA is TGCAGCGTTGGACAGGGTCTGAACACTGAAGCTTTCTTT. Its protein is CSVGQGLNTEAFF.

The CDR3 region is CASSQKLGQRLSYNEQFF. CDR3 in DNA: TGTGCCAGCAGCCAGAAATTAGGGCAGCGACTATCCTACAATGAGCAGTTCTTC. This sequence joins TRBV14 and TRBJ2-1, with D possibly being TRBD2 (5 bases). V gave up 3 bases and J gave up 1 base, with 19 bases separating them. The CDR3 totals 18 residues. Germline V CDR1 and CDR2: SGHDN, FVKESK. Using reference TRBV14 and TRBJ2-1 for the parts outside the CDR3, the full variable domain is EAGVTQFPSHSVIEKGQTVTLRCDPISGHDNLYWYRRVMGKEIKFLLHFVKESKQDESGMPNNRFLAERTGGTYSTLKVQPAELEDSGVYFCASSQKLGQRLSYNEQFFGPGTRLTVL.

The chain is built from TRBV7-3 and TRBJ2-5, with 9 bases lining up with TRBD1. Per germline, CDR1 SGHTA and CDR2 FQGTGA. Trimming took 1 base from V and 5 from J; bases not matched to a gene: 5. The length of the CDR3 is 15 residues. The CDR3 DNA reads as TGTGCCAGCAGCTTAAATACAGGGGGCATTGAGACCCAGTACTTC. Amino acid sequence: CASSLNTGGIETQYF.

This clone turned up a few times. The V gene is TRBV7-9, the J gene TRBJ1-2; D is unclear. V was cut by 2 bases and J by 2 bases, with 6 bases left in between. Germline loops: CDR1 SEHNR, CDR2 FQNEAQ (reference sequence). This CDR3 is built from 13 residues. The CDR3 here is CASSLQENYGYTF. Written as DNA, the CDR3 is TGTGCCAGCAGCTTACAGGAAAACTATGGCTACACCTTC.

Only a few counts were recorded for this clone. J is TRBJ2-2 and V is TRBV9, with a weak D call TRBD2 (6 bases). V gave up 4 bases and J gave up 0 bases, with 13 bases separating them. CDR1 is SGDLS, CDR2 YYNGEE, per germline. The CDR3 runs to 16 residues. The CDR3 DNA sequence: TGTGCCAGCAGCTTCGTCGGGACTCCGAACACCGGGGAGCTGTTTTTT. Translated, it gives CASSFVGTPNTGELFF.

This clone showed up just a few times. The chain has TRBV4-2 and TRBJ1-5; D might be TRBD1 (5 bases). V shed 2 bases and J shed 5 bases, with 13 bases lying between them. This CDR3 is 15 amino acids long. Germline CDR1 is LGHNA and CDR2 is YNFKEQ. CDR3 region: CASSQFDSGDQPQHF. CDR3 coding DNA: TGTGCCAGCAGCCAATTCGACAGCGGGGATCAGCCCCAGCATTTT.

This clone was observed a handful of times. This chain links TRBV19 with TRBJ2-5; D is possibly TRBD1 or TRBD2 (5 bases each). This CDR3 has 14 residues. Germline assignment: CDR1 LNHDA and CDR2 SQIVND (reference sequence). V was trimmed by 3 bases and J by 5 bases, leaving 13 bases between them. This CDR3 reads CASSISREYETQYF. CDR3 nucleotides: TGTGCCAGTAGTATCTCCAGGGAGTATGAGACCCAGTACTTC.